This is a list of T cell receptor beta chains from one sample in a study of blood T cells in healthy people across ages. From the 5' RACE reads, TCRdb called clonotypes with MiXCR, one entry per CDR3 protein. The sample consists of about 1,400,000 distinct CDR3 sequences, approximately 38% of them appearing once. Source material: blood. These receptors all stem from a woman aged 18-29 years in good health. CDR3s include the opening cysteine and the closing phenylalanine or tryptophan. Fields, in order: clone size, J gene, D gene, V gene, CDR3 length, CDR3 DNA, CDR3 protein. The D gene is left open where the match is weak. For some rows the clone size is stated as once, few or many, or as a class when expanded; others skip it.

>-|TRBJ2-5|TRBD2|TRBV5-1|17
TGCGCCAGCAGCTTTGTTGGTAGCGGGAAATTACAAGAGACCCAGTACTTC
CASSFVGSGKLQETQYF
>-|TRBJ1-2|-|TRBV20-1|13
TGCAGTGCTAGATTGGGGGTCGGCTATGGCTACACCTTC
CSARLGVGYGYTF
>-|TRBJ2-1|TRBD2|TRBV20-1|15
TGCAGTGAGTGGACTAGCGGGAGCTCCTACAATGAGCAGTTCTTC
CSEWTSGSSYNEQFF
>-|TRBJ2-6|-|TRBV12-3/TRBV12-4|13
TGTGCCAGCTTGGGGTCCGGGGCCAACGTCCTGACTTTC
CASLGSGANVLTF
>few|TRBJ2-3|TRBD1|TRBV7-9|16
TGTGCCAGCAGCTTGGCAGGGGGCGCGTTAGCAGATACGCAGTATTTT
CASSLAGGALADTQYF
>-|TRBJ2-7|-|TRBV28|14
TGTGCCAGCAGTTTACGGCAGTCCCGCTACGAGCAGTACTTC
CASSLRQSRYEQYF
>-|TRBJ2-1|-|TRBV30|14
TGTGCCTGGAGTGGGGGGCGCGATTACAATGAGCAGTTCTTC
CAWSGGRDYNEQFF
>once|TRBJ1-5|-|TRBV21-1|17
TGTGCCAGCAGCAACGGCCCAGGGTCGTATAGCAATCAGCCCCAGCATTTT
CASSNGPGSYSNQPQHF
>-|TRBJ2-5|TRBD1|TRBV9|15
TGTGCCAGCAGCTCCGACAGGGTAGGCCAAGAGACCCAGTACTTC
CASSSDRVGQETQYF
>-|TRBJ2-7|TRBD2|TRBV20-1|15
TGCAGTGCTTCGAAAGGACTAGCGGACACCTACGAGCAGTACTTC
CSASKGLADTYEQYF
>-|TRBJ2-3|-|TRBV7-2|16
TGTGCCAGCAGCCCCCCCCCGGGTTCTCTGGCAGATACGCAGTATTTT
CASSPPPGSLADTQYF
>-|TRBJ1-2|TRBD1|TRBV12-3/TRBV12-4|16
TGTGCCAGCAGTACAAATCGCAGGGGGCGAAGCTATGGCAACACCTTC
CASSTNRRGRSYGNTF
>-|TRBJ1-1|-|TRBV30|13
TGTGCCTGGAGCAGGGGAACCAACACTGAAGCTTTCTTT
CAWSRGTNTEAFF
>few|TRBJ2-2|-|TRBV4-1|19
TGCGCCAGCAGCCTACCCAGCAAGGGGGATATGAGGAACACCGGGGAGCTGTTTTTT
CASSLPSKGDMRNTGELFF
>-|TRBJ1-2|-|TRBV20-1|14
TGTAGTGCTCTAGCTTCCATGTCCCCCTATGGCTACACCTTC
CSALASMSPYGYTF
>few|TRBJ2-5|-|TRBV6-1|11
TGTGCCAGCCGGACAGCGCAGACCCAGTACTTC
CASRTAQTQYF
>-|TRBJ2-3|-|TRBV7-2|14
TGTGCCAGCACCATCGACCTCAGTACAGATACGCAGTATTTT
CASTIDLSTDTQYF
>few|TRBJ2-1|-|TRBV20-1|12
TGCAGTGCTAGGCAGACTACGGATGAGCAGTTCTTC
CSARQTTDEQFF
>-|TRBJ2-7|-|TRBV5-6|15
TGTGCCAGCAGCTTGGGTGTGACAGCCAGCTACGAGCAGTACTTC
CASSLGVTASYEQYF
>-|TRBJ1-1|-|TRBV7-9|15
TGTGCCAGCAGCTTGGACACGACGAGGAACACTGAAGCTTTCTTT
CASSLDTTRNTEAFF
>few|TRBJ1-1|-|TRBV12-3/TRBV12-4|11
TGTGCCAGCAGTTTAGCGGGAAAGGCTTTCTTT
CASSLAGKAFF
>-|TRBJ1-1|-|TRBV14|14
TGTGCCAGCAGCCAAGATGAGCAAGGAACTGAAGCTTTCTTT
CASSQDEQGTEAFF
>few|TRBJ2-3|TRBD2|TRBV6-1|19
TGTGCCAGCAGTCTCATGGGGACTAGCGGGATTTTTGGCACAGATACGCAGTATTTT
CASSLMGTSGIFGTDTQYF
>-|TRBJ2-5|-|TRBV14|16
TGTGCCAGCAGCCAACCCTTCCCCCCGCTAGCCAATGAGCAGTACTTC
CASSQPFPPLANEQYF
>once|TRBJ1-1|-|TRBV30|15
TGTGCCTGGAGTGTTAATGACAGATGGAACGCTGAAGCTTTCTTT
CAWSVNDRWNAEAFF
>-|TRBJ1-2|TRBD1|TRBV2|10
TGTGCCAGCAAACAGGGGGGCTACACCTTC
CASKQGGYTF
>-|TRBJ2-3|-|TRBV18|12
TGTGCCTCACCACCCAGCGCAGATACGCAGTATTTT
CASPPSADTQYF
>-|TRBJ1-1|TRBD1|TRBV10-3|14
TGTGCCATCAGCGAGGGACAGGGATGGACTGAAGCTTTCTTT
CAISEGQGWTEAFF
>few|TRBJ2-3|TRBD2|TRBV10-1|16
TGCGCCAGCAGTGAGTTACTAGCGGGGGGATCGAATACGCAGTATTTT
CASSELLAGGSNTQYF
>-|TRBJ2-7|TRBD1|TRBV5-1|16
TGCGCCAGCACCATGGGACAGGGGGGTGCCTACTACGAGCAGTACTTC
CASTMGQGGAYYEQYF
>few|TRBJ2-1|TRBD2|TRBV5-1|16
TGCGCCAGCAGCCCGGCGACTAGCGGGAGATACAATGAGCAGTTCTTC
CASSPATSGRYNEQFF
>-|TRBJ1-5|-|TRBV20-1|15
TGCAGTGCTAGAGAGATAGGAGGGTTCAATCAGCCCCAGCATTTT
CSAREIGGFNQPQHF
>-|TRBJ2-1|-|TRBV6-6|13
TGTGCCAGCCGACAGGAGTCCTACAATGAGCAGTTCTTC
CASRQESYNEQFF
>-|TRBJ2-2|-|TRBV5-1|15
TGCGCCAGCAGCTACAGGGCCAATGAGGGCGGGGAGCTGTTTTTT
CASSYRANEGGELFF
>-|TRBJ1-2|-|TRBV24-1|12
TGTGCCACCAGGGGCGAGGCTCGTGGCTACACCTTC
CATRGEARGYTF
>-|TRBJ2-5|-|TRBV20-1|12
TGCAGTGCTACCGGACAGAGTGAGACCCAGTACTTC
CSATGQSETQYF
>few|TRBJ2-1|-|TRBV7-2|12
TGTGCCAGCAGCCCGTCACTTGGTGAGCAGTTCTTC
CASSPSLGEQFF
>-|TRBJ2-7|-|TRBV4-2|13
TGTGCCAGCAGATCCCATACGGCCTACGAGCAGTACTTC
CASRSHTAYEQYF
>-|TRBJ1-4|-|TRBV20-1|16
TGCAGTGCTAGAGAGTTCTCGGGAGCAACTAATGAAAAACTGTTTTTT
CSAREFSGATNEKLFF
>few|TRBJ2-1|TRBD2|TRBV14|14
TGTGCCAGCAGCTCAGGACTAGTGGGCAATGAGCAGTTCTTC
CASSSGLVGNEQFF
>-|TRBJ2-1|-|TRBV10-2|16
TGCGCCAGCAGTGACTCTTTTCGGGACGGGGTCAATGAGCAGTTCTTC
CASSDSFRDGVNEQFF
>few|TRBJ2-3|-|TRBV20-1|17
TGCAGTGCTAGAGATCACCTGGCGGTCTCTAGCACAGATACGCAGTATTTT
CSARDHLAVSSTDTQYF
>once|TRBJ2-5|TRBD2|TRBV30|14
TGTGCCTTATGGGGGGGGAGGGAAGTAAATGAGCAGTACTTC
CALWGGREVNEQYF
>-|TRBJ2-3|-|TRBV6-1|17
TGTGCCAGCAGTCGACCCGGGGGCCCGTCTAGCACAGATACGCAGTATTTT
CASSRPGGPSSTDTQYF
>-|TRBJ1-1|-|TRBV27|13
TGTGCCAGCAGTTTAACAGCGGGGACTGAAGCTTTCTTT
CASSLTAGTEAFF
>few|TRBJ2-3|-|TRBV5-1|14
TGCGCCAGCAGCGGGAGCGGGTTCACAGATACGCAGTATTTT
CASSGSGFTDTQYF
>-|TRBJ2-3|-|TRBV5-6|17
TGTGCCAGCAGCTATGGGGGGGCCCCGCTTTGGACAGATACGCAGTATTTT
CASSYGGAPLWTDTQYF
>-|TRBJ2-7|-|TRBV3-1|15
TGTGCCAGCAGCCGATCCGGGACCAGGACCTACGAGCAGTACTTC
CASSRSGTRTYEQYF
>few|TRBJ2-5|TRBD2|TRBV9|18
TGTGCCAGCAGCGTAGGAATAGCGGGAGAGTTCGGAAGGTCGGAGCAGTACTTC
CASSVGIAGEFGRSEQYF
>-|TRBJ2-5|-|TRBV7-2|14
TGTGCCAGCAGCCCCCAAGGGGGGCCGCAGACCCAGTACTTC
CASSPQGGPQTQYF
>-|TRBJ2-7|-|TRBV27|14
TGTGCCACCAAAAAGACAGGGACTTCCTACGAGCAGTACTTC
CATKKTGTSYEQYF
>few|TRBJ2-3|-|TRBV24-1|12
TGTGCCACCAGTGACCCTCCCGATACGCAGTATTTT
CATSDPPDTQYF
>-|TRBJ2-3|-|TRBV12-3/TRBV12-4|14
TGTGCCAGCAGTTTATCCCTGGCCCCTAGAATAGAGTATTTT
CASSLSLAPRIEYF
>few|TRBJ2-7|-|TRBV5-6|15
TGTGCCAGCAGCTTTGAATCCAGCGGCTCCTACGAGCAGTACTTC
CASSFESSGSYEQYF
>many|TRBJ2-1|-|TRBV11-2|12
TGTGCCAGCAGCTTATGGGGGTATGAGCAGTTCTTC
CASSLWGYEQFF
>-|TRBJ2-1|-|TRBV5-1|16
TGCGCCAGCAGCCTAAGACAGGCCAGCTCCTGCAATGAGCAGTTCTTC
CASSLRQASSCNEQFF
>-|TRBJ2-3|TRBD2|TRBV10-3|15
TGTGCCATCAGACCCGGGACTAGCGGGATGGATACGCAGTATTTT
CAIRPGTSGMDTQYF